This entry lists 29 T cell receptor beta chains sequenced from one sample in a study of siplizumab effects on memory and regulatory T cells. Libraries were prepared by immunoSEQ multiplex PCR; TCRdb keeps only in-frame clonotypes and omits some of them. Found here are over 100,000 clones, roughly nine tenths of them singletons; the top ten hold under 0.75%. Sequencing was done on a sample of Tregs sorted from blood. All receptors derive from a human donor in good health.

The genes are TRBV10-3 and TRBJ1-1, with D possibly matching TRBD1 (6 bases). V lost 4 bases to trimming and J lost 6 bases, with 6 bases between them. Germline V gives CDR1 ENHRY, CDR2 SYGVKD. CDR3 size: 11 residues. For the CDR3, the DNA is TGTGCCATCAGTGGGACAGCTGAAGCTTTCTTT. As protein: CAISGTAEAFF.

This chain uses TRBV9 with TRBJ2-7, with a possible D match to TRBD1 (5 bases). This CDR3 comprises 15 residues. Trimming left V 5 bases short and J 3 bases short, with 18 bases between. Germline lookup yields CDR1 SGDLS and CDR2 YYNGEE. Written as DNA, the CDR3 is TGTGCCAGCAGTCCCTCCGGACACCGTAACTACGAGCAGTACTTC. Amino acid sequence: CASSPSGHRNYEQYF.

The V call is TRBV5-6, the J call TRBJ2-3, with D possibly called TRBD1 or TRBD2 (5 bases each). The CDR3 has 14 amino acids. Trimming took 4 bases from V and 0 from J, leaving 9 bases between them. Germline V gives CDR1 SGHDT, CDR2 YYEEEE. CDR3 DNA: TGTGCCAGCAGCCGGGGCCTTAGCACAGATACGCAGTATTTT. Its protein is CASSRGLSTDTQYF.

This chain uses TRBV6-1 with TRBJ2-7; unclear D gene. With 0 bases removed from V and 3 bases from J, the gap between germline ends came to 12 bases. The germline V gene has CDR1 MNHNS and CDR2 SASEGT. This CDR3 contains 15 residues. For the CDR3, the DNA is TGTGCCAGCAGTGAAGCGCTTCCGGGTTACTACGAGCAGTACTTC. Its protein is CASSEALPGYYEQYF.

The chain joins TRBV2 to TRBJ1-2, with D perhaps matching TRBD1 (6 bases). Trimming took off 1 base at V and 4 bases at J, with 13 bases between the two ends. This CDR3 has 15 residues. Germline V gives CDR1 SNHLY, CDR2 FYNNEI. CDR3 residues: CASSEDQTGVYGYTF. Here the CDR3 DNA reads TGTGCCAGCAGTGAAGACCAGACAGGCGTCTATGGCTACACCTTC.

This rearrangement joins TRBV6-1 to TRBJ2-5, with TRBD2 identical over 7 bases. Germline-derived CDR1 and CDR2 are MNHNS and SASEGT. The CDR3 length is 13 residues. The V gene end was trimmed by 10 bases and the J gene end by 5 bases; junction bases not matched to a gene: 10. CDR3 residues: CAISVTSTETQYF. The CDR3 DNA sequence: TGTGCCATCAGCGTGACTAGCACGGAGACCCAGTACTTC.

This chain joins TRBV1 and TRBJ2-3. TRBV1 is listed as a pseudogene. The CDR3 totals 14 residues. The CDR3 loop is CTSSQQGGGDTQYF. The CDR3 DNA sequence: TGCACCAGCAGCCAACAGGGGGGGGGCGATACGCAGTATTTT.

Worth noting for this clone: One end of the junction does not line up with germline, which may come from a read error. The CDR3, as DNA: TGTGCCAGCAGTGAAGCATTGACAGGTTTATATGGCTACGCCTTC. Translated, it gives CASSEALTGLYGYAF. The rearrangement uses TRBV6-1 and TRBJ1-2; the D gene is possibly TRBD1 (6 bases). CDR3 length equals 15 residues. The germline gives CDR1 MNHNS, CDR2 SASEGT.

V and J are TRBV30 and TRBJ1-3, with D unresolved. Germline loops: CDR1 GTSNPN, CDR2 SVGIG (reference sequence). This CDR3 is 13 amino acids long. V lost 4 bases and J lost 2, with 9 bases in between. The CDR3: CAWNPGTGNTIYF. The CDR3 DNA is TGTGCCTGGAACCCCGGGACTGGAAACACCATATATTTT.

The V and J genes are TRBV2 and TRBJ1-1, with D possibly TRBD1 on 6 matching bases. The length of the CDR3 is 16 residues. Trimming left V 0 bases short and J 2 bases short, with 13 bases between. The germline CDR1 and CDR2 sequences are SNHLY and FYNNEI. This CDR3 is CASSEAWGAVNTEAFF. The CDR3 DNA is TGTGCCAGCAGTGAAGCCTGGGGGGCGGTAAACACTGAAGCTTTCTTT.

The genes are TRBV18 and TRBJ2-7; perhaps TRBD1 as D (5 bases). Trimming took off 2 bases at V and 5 bases at J, with 13 bases between the two ends. The germline V gene encodes CDR1 KGHSH and CDR2 LQKENI. The CDR3 loop spans 14 amino acids. DNA for the CDR3: TGTGCCAGCTCACCAGCCGGCAGGGTCAACGAGCAGTACTTC. It encodes CASSPAGRVNEQYF.

J is TRBJ2-7 and V is TRBV11-3; D is tentatively TRBD1 or TRBD2 (6 bases each). CDR1 and CDR2 from the germline V gene are SGHNT and YENEEA. Between the trimmed V and J ends, which lost 0 bases and 6 bases, there was a span of 9 bases. The CDR3 is 13 amino acids. The CDR3: CASSLEEGGEQYF. The DNA of the CDR3 is TGTGCCAGCAGCTTAGAGGAGGGGGGCGAGCAGTACTTC. The variable domain in full, with the rest retrieved from reference TRBV11-3 and TRBJ2-7, is EAGVVQSPRYKIIEKKQPVAFWCNPISGHNTLYWYLQNLGQGPELLIRYENEEAVDDSQLPKDRFSAERLKGVDSTLKIQPAELGDSAVYLCASSLEEGGEQYFGPGTRLTVT.

V gene TRBV7-8 combines with J gene TRBJ2-5, with a weak D call TRBD2 (6 bases). The CDR3 sequence is 13 residues long. V gave up 5 bases and J gave up 4 bases, with 11 bases separating them. Germline CDR1 SGHVS, CDR2 FQNEAQ. This CDR3 is CASSVGEVETQYF. The DNA of the CDR3 is TGTGCCAGCAGCGTTGGGGAGGTAGAGACCCAGTACTTC.

The V and J genes are TRBV29-1 and TRBJ2-3, with 9 bases matching TRBD2. This CDR3 comprises 12 residues. The V gene's germline CDR1 is SQVTM and CDR2 ANQGSEA. Trimming cost V 7 bases and J 10 bases; bases outside gene matches: 9. CDR3 coding DNA: TGCAGCGCCGCCGGCGGGGGGGCCGCGCAGTATTTT. This codes for CSAAGGGAAQYF.

The chain employs TRBV5-1 and TRBJ1-1; D gene unclear. The CDR3 loop spans 14 amino acids. Trimming pared 4 bases from V and 3 bases from J, leaving 13 bases between. From germline, CDR1 is SGHRS and CDR2 YFSETQ. The CDR3 loop is CASSPLSGHTEAFF. CDR3 coding DNA: TGCGCCAGCAGCCCCTTGAGTGGCCACACTGAAGCTTTCTTT.

The chain is built from TRBV5-4 and TRBJ1-3, with D tentatively TRBD1 (5 bases). Germline CDR1 SGHNT, CDR2 YYREEE (reference sequence). This CDR3 has 15 residues. V lost 4 bases, J lost 0 bases, and 11 bases lay in between. CDR3 region: CASSRDGLSGNTIYF. Here the CDR3 DNA reads TGTGCCAGCAGCAGGGACGGCCTCTCTGGAAACACCATATATTTT.

This clone is a singleton in its sample. The rearrangement links TRBV5-1 to TRBJ1-6; 8 bases fit TRBD1. CDR3 length equals 14 residues. V was pared by 4 bases and J by 9 bases, with 6 bases of the junction left unmatched. Germline V lookup: CDR1 SGHRS, CDR2 YFSETQ. The CDR3 DNA reads TGCGCCAGCAGCCCGCAGGGGGCGGGTTCACCCCTCCACTTT. Its protein product is CASSPQGAGSPLHF.

The chain links TRBV27 to TRBJ1-4; no clear D gene. Germline CDR1 reads MNHEY; CDR2 reads SMNVEV (reference sequence). With 2 bases removed from V and 14 bases from J, the gap between germline ends came to 15 bases. The CDR3 totals 13 residues. CDR3 DNA: TGTGCCAGCAGTTTAGCCCGAGGAGGGCCCCTGTTTTTT. Its translation: CASSLARGGPLFF.

J is TRBJ2-7 and V is TRBV7-2; D uncertain. Germline CDR1 reads SGHTA; CDR2 reads FQGNSA. The CDR3 is 11 amino acids. V was clipped by 5 bases and J by 6 bases, with 8 bases between them. CDR3 sequence reads: CASSRSSEQYF. DNA of the CDR3: TGTGCCAGCAGCCGTAGCAGCGAGCAGTACTTC. Full variable domain (rest looked up from reference TRBV7-2 and TRBJ2-7): GAGVSQSPSNKVTEKGKDVELRCDPISGHTALYWYRQSLGQGLEFLIYFQGNSAPDKSGLPSDRFSAERTGGSVSTLTIQRTQQEDSAVYLCASSRSSEQYFGPGTRLTVT.

V gene TRBV7-9 combines with J gene TRBJ2-5; a possible D gene is TRBD2 (5 bases). There are 15 residues in the CDR3. The germline gives CDR1 SEHNR, CDR2 FQNEAQ (reference sequence). V lost 2 bases and J 5 bases, leaving 15 bases between the germline ends. DNA of the CDR3: TGTGCCAGCAGCTTACCGAGGGCCTTTGGGGAGACCCAGTACTTC. It yields the protein CASSLPRAFGETQYF.

The chain joins TRBV9 to TRBJ2-7; D not resolved. The CDR3 length is 13 residues. Trimming took 0 bases from V and 2 from J, leaving 6 bases between them. Germline values: CDR1 SGDLS, CDR2 YYNGEE. In nucleotides, the CDR3 is TGTGCCAGCAGCGTAGACTGGACCTACGAGCAGTACTTC. This sequence encodes CASSVDWTYEQYF.

CDR3 loop: CASSESGTPRYEQYF. CDR3 in DNA: TGTGCCAGCAGTGAATCCGGGACCCCCAGATACGAGCAGTACTTC. The V call is TRBV6-1, the J call TRBJ2-7, with D perhaps matching TRBD1 or TRBD2 (5 bases each). Trimming removed 2 bases at V and 4 bases at J, with 15 bases between. CDR1 and CDR2 from the germline V gene are MNHNS and SASEGT. The CDR3 runs to 15 residues.

The chain carries TRBV7-8 and TRBJ2-6, with D perhaps TRBD2 (5 bases). Germline V gives CDR1 SGHVS, CDR2 FQNEAQ. The CDR3 length is 15 residues. The ends were cut back, 6 bases at V and 0 bases at J, with 9 bases in the middle. The CDR3 reads CASSRDSSGANVLTF. DNA of the CDR3: TGTGCCAGCAGTCGGGATAGCTCTGGGGCCAACGTCCTGACTTTC.

V gene TRBV11-1 combines with J gene TRBJ2-7; perhaps TRBD1 as D (6 bases). Germline CDR1 reads SGHAT; CDR2 reads FQDESV (reference sequence). The CDR3 consists of 12 residues. Trimming pared 5 bases from V and 4 bases from J, leaving 9 bases between. CDR3 nucleotide sequence: TGTGCCAGCAGCAACCAGGGGTACGAGCAGTACTTC. It translates to CASSNQGYEQYF.

V and J are TRBV21-1 and TRBJ1-5; TRBD1, as called in the table, went unchecked against the DNA. TRBV21-1 is given as a pseudogene. This CDR3 is built from 14 residues. The DNA for the CDR3 is TGTGCCAGCAGGGACGAGGGGGGCAATCAGCCCCAGCATTTT. Residues: CASRDEGGNQPQHF.

J is TRBJ2-1 and V is TRBV14, with D possibly matching TRBD1 (5 bases). Germline CDR1 is SGHDN and CDR2 is FVKESK. V dropped 4 bases and J dropped 9 bases, with 16 bases sitting between them. The CDR3 spans 14 residues. The CDR3 DNA follows: TGTGCCAGCAGCCCGACCCCCGGCAGGGCTGAGCAGTTCTTC. As protein: CASSPTPGRAEQFF.

The V call is TRBV2, the J call TRBJ2-1; D ambiguous. Germline V CDR1 and CDR2: SNHLY, FYNNEI. The ends were cut back, 6 bases at V and 6 bases at J, with 12 bases in the middle. The length of the CDR3 is 13 residues. Here the CDR3 reads CASSELLGNEQFF. In DNA, the CDR3 is TGTGCCAGCAGCGAGTTGCTAGGCAATGAGCAGTTCTTC.

This rearrangement joins TRBV7-3 to TRBJ2-1; perhaps D is TRBD1 or TRBD2 (5 bases each). V was pared by 5 bases and J by 7 bases, with 9 bases between. The CDR3 is 12 residues long. The germline V gene encodes CDR1 SGHTA and CDR2 FQGTGA. CDR3 sequence: CASSRDLNEQFF. The CDR3 DNA sequence: TGTGCCAGCAGCCGGGACCTAAATGAGCAGTTCTTC.

This chain links TRBV11-2 with TRBJ2-3, with D unresolved. Trimming removed 3 bases at V and 8 bases at J, with 9 bases between. CDR3 length: 12 amino acids. Per the germline V gene, CDR1 is SGHAT and CDR2 is FQNNGV. For the CDR3, the DNA is TGTGCCAGCAGCTTTGTGGGTGTTACGCAGTATTTT. As protein: CASSFVGVTQYF.